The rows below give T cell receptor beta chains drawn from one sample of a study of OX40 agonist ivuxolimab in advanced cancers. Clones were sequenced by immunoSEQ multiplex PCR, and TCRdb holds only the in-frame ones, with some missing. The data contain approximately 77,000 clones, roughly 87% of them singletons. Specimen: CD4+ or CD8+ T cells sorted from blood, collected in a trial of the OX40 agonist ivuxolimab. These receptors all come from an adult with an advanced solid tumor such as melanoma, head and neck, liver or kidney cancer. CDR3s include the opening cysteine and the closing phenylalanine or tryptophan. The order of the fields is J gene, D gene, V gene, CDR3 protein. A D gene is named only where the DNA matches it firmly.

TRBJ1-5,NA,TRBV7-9,CASSLGVGNQPQHF
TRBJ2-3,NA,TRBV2,CASSEGGPDTQYF
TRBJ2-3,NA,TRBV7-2,CASSLFSPDTQYF
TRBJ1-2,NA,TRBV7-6,CASSPGLRSNYGYTF
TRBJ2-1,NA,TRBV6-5,CASRPGQGYNEQFF
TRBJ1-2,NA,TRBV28,CASSTATYGYTF
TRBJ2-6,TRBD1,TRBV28,CASSPEGQGGANVLTF
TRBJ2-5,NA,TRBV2,CASSEELGPRDF
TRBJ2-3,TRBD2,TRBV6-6,CASTPGLDRPYF
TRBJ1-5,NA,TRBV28,CASRTRTGNQPQHF
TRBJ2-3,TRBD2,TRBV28,CASSSPSGKSTDTQYF
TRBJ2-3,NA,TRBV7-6,CASSLPQGSDTQYF
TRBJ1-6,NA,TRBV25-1,CASGGDVGSPLHF
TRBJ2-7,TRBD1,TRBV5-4,CASSRDRDGEQYF
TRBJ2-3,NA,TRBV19,CASRGPGPHTDTQYF
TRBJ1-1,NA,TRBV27,CASSLRQGITEAFF
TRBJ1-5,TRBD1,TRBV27,CASSSDRGINQPQHF
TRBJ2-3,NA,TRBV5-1,CASSLWGLEDTQYF
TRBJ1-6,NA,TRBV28,CASSLPLPNSPLHF
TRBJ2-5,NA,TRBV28,CASSSIERLKGTQYF
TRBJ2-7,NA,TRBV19,CASQDGTQGIRKQYF
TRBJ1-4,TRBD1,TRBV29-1,CSGYYRGGLFF
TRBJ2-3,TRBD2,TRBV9,CASSVDVVLAGGPSTDTQYF
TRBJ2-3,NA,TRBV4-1,CASSQVGKRPDTQYF
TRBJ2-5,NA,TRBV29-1,CSVNLAQETQYF
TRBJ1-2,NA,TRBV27,CASSLSGAYGYTF
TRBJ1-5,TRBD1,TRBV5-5,CASSHAGGVDQPQHF
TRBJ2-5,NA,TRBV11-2,CASSFSYQETQYF
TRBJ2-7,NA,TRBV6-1,CASSEPGNPSYEQYF
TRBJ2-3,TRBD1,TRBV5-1,CASSPGTGGDTQYF
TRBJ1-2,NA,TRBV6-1,CASSEAPGENYGYTF
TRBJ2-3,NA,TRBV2,CASKGPDSTDTQYF
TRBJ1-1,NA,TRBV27,CASSLSPTLGTEAFF
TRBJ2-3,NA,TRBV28,CASSPPGPAGDTQYF
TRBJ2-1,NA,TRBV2,CASSQNNEQFF
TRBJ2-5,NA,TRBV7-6,CASKKGTDAQETQYF
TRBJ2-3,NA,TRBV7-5,CASSSGATDTQYF
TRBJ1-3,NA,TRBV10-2,CASSESVRVVGDTIYF
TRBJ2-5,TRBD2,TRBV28,CASTTPGGGVQETQYF
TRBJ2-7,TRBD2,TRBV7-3,CASRGDFYEQYF
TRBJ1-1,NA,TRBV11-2,CASSAQRNTEAFF
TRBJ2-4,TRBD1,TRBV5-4,CASSLQRDSIKNIQYF